The TCR beta chain under discussion was sequenced for a study of CD8+ T cells in alopecia areata. The treatment: oral pan-JAK inhibitor, 5-10 mg twice daily. V dropped 3 bases and J dropped 10 bases, with 10 bases sitting between them. Germline V gene lookup returns CDR1 MNHEY and CDR2 SVGAGI. The CDR3 has 12 amino acids. RNA extraction was followed by reverse transcription into cDNA, which acted as the sequencing template. The data were produced by immunoSEQ multiplex PCR, yet TCRdb's version contains in-frame clones alone and is incomplete. There are about 120,000 clones in the sample; around 56% occur only once, and roughly 0.5% lies in the top ten.

The clonotype comes from a human donor with alopecia areata. This rearrangement joins TRBV6-5 to TRBJ2-1; D gene unclear. Material: CD4+ T cells sorted from blood, obtained at week 4, from a patient treated with tofacitinib. The CDR3 reads CASSYSEREQFF. CDR3 in DNA: TGTGCCAGCAGTTATTCGGAGAGGGAGCAGTTCTTC.